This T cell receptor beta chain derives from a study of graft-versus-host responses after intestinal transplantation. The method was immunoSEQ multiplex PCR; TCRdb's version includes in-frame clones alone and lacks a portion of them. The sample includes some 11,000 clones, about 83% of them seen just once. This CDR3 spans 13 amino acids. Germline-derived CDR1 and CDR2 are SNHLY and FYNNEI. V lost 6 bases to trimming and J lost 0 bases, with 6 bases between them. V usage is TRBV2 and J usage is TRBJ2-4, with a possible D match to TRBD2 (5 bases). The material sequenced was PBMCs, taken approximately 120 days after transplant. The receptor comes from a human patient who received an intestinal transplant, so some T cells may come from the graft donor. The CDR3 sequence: CASRSGAKNIQYF. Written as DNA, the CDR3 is TGTGCCAGCAGAAGCGGAGCCAAAAACATTCAGTACTTC.